The rows below give T cell receptor beta chains drawn from one sample of a study of blood T cells in healthy people across ages. TCRdb re-called the 5' RACE reads through MiXCR, storing one row per CDR3 protein. The sample has about 640,000 distinct CDR3 sequences; roughly 58% are singletons. Material for sequencing was blood. The receptors come from a man aged 55 to 70 in good health. The CDR3 runs from the conserved cysteine through the conserved F or W. The D gene is left open where the match is weak. Only part of the rows carry a size: once, few, many, or a class if the clone is expanded.

TGCAGTGCTAGTCTGGACTCACGCGATACGCAGTATTTT | CSASLDSRDTQYF | - | - | TRBJ2-3 | TRBV20-1
TGTGCCAGCAGCTTAGTTCCTCCAACCAGCTTTCCGTACTTC | CASSLVPPTSFPYF | - | few | TRBJ2-5 | TRBV7-2
TGTGCCAGCAGTTTTTTTCCTCCCCCCTACGAGCAGTACTTC | CASSFFPPPYEQYF | - | many | TRBJ2-7 | TRBV27
TGTGCCAGCAGCTTGCAGCGGGGGGGCCCGAAGGAGACCCAGTACTTC | CASSLQRGGPKETQYF | TRBD2 | - | TRBJ2-5 | TRBV7-2
TGTGCCAGCAGTGAGTACAAGCGGGGTGTAGCCTACAATGAGCAGTTCTTC | CASSEYKRGVAYNEQFF | TRBD2 | - | TRBJ2-1 | TRBV25-1
TGCGCCAGCAGCTTCACCACAGGGGTGAGTGGGTCCGAGCAGTACTTC | CASSFTTGVSGSEQYF | TRBD1 | - | TRBJ2-7 | TRBV5-1
TGTGCCAGCAGTTTGCGGGCAGTTTATAACTATGGCTACACCTTC | CASSLRAVYNYGYTF | - | few | TRBJ1-2 | TRBV6-5
TGTGCCAGCAGTTCCCTAGTCGGGGGGGGCTCCTACAATGAGCAGTTCTTC | CASSSLVGGGSYNEQFF | TRBD2 | - | TRBJ2-1 | TRBV6-5
TGTGCCAGCAGCCAGGGGGACGAGCAGTACTTC | CASSQGDEQYF | - | - | TRBJ2-7 | TRBV3-1
TGCAGCGCCATGGGCACCCACGAGCAGTACTTC | CSAMGTHEQYF | - | few | TRBJ2-7 | TRBV29-1
TGTGCCAGCAGCGTATCGAGCGGGGGCGCGAACACCGGGGAGCTGTTTTTT | CASSVSSGGANTGELFF | TRBD2 | - | TRBJ2-2 | TRBV9
TGTGCCAGCAGCGTAGACTCTGGCTACACCTTC | CASSVDSGYTF | - | - | TRBJ1-2 | TRBV9
TGCAGCGTTGTGGTGGTGGCTGAAGCTTTCTTT | CSVVVVAEAFF | - | many | TRBJ1-1 | TRBV29-1
TGCAGCGGTTCAGGCGGGACAGGCCCCTACAATGAGCAGTTCTTC | CSGSGGTGPYNEQFF | TRBD1 | - | TRBJ2-1 | TRBV29-1
TGTGCCAGCAGCCAAGATATGTCGGCGGGGGGCGGCGGTACGCAGTATTTT | CASSQDMSAGGGGTQYF | TRBD2 | - | TRBJ2-3 | TRBV4-2
TGTGCCAGCAGCCAAGTGGGTAGCGGGGGGGCTTCCGGGGAGCTGTTTTTT | CASSQVGSGGASGELFF | TRBD2 | - | TRBJ2-2 | TRBV4-2
TGCGCCAGCAGCCAAGCGGGGGTAAAAGAGACCCAGTACTTC | CASSQAGVKETQYF | - | - | TRBJ2-5 | TRBV4-1
TGTGCCAGCAGTGAGAGCGGGGGGGCCCCAGATACGCAGTATTTT | CASSESGGAPDTQYF | TRBD2 | - | TRBJ2-3 | TRBV6-4
TGTGCCAGCAGTCCGTACACAGTCAATTCACCCCTCCACTTT | CASSPYTVNSPLHF | - | few | TRBJ1-6 | TRBV12-3/TRBV12-4
TGCAGTGCTAGATTGACAGGGTCGGACACTGAAGCTTTCTTT | CSARLTGSDTEAFF | TRBD1 | - | TRBJ1-1 | TRBV20-1
TGTGCCAGCACCCGCCCTCAACTAGCGGCGAACACCGGGGAGCTGTTTTTT | CASTRPQLAANTGELFF | TRBD2 | - | TRBJ2-2 | TRBV28
TGCAGCGTTCGAATAACGGGCCAGCCTAAAGAGACCCAGTACTTC | CSVRITGQPKETQYF | - | - | TRBJ2-5 | TRBV29-1
TGTGCCAGCAGCCCCCGCCCGTTGGTTGAAAAACTGTTTTTT | CASSPRPLVEKLFF | - | - | TRBJ1-4 | TRBV11-2
TGTGCCAGCAGTCCAGATTGGACAGGGCGGGATGGCTACACCTTC | CASSPDWTGRDGYTF | TRBD1 | - | TRBJ1-2 | TRBV28
TGTGCCACCAACAGGGGGTCCTACAATGAGCAGTTCTTC | CATNRGSYNEQFF | TRBD1 | - | TRBJ2-1 | TRBV15
TGTGCCAGCAGCCCCGACAGAGCCTGGGAGACCCAGTACTTC | CASSPDRAWETQYF | - | many | TRBJ2-5 | TRBV7-2
TGTGCCAGCAGTTCCGGGACTAGCGGGTGGAACGAGCAGTACTTC | CASSSGTSGWNEQYF | TRBD2 | - | TRBJ2-7 | TRBV28
TGCGCCAGCAGCCAAAGGGCCGGGACAGGGACTTACGAGCAGTACTTC | CASSQRAGTGTYEQYF | TRBD1 | few | TRBJ2-7 | TRBV5-1
TGTGCCAGCAGAACCGCGATCACCGGGGAGCTGTTTTTT | CASRTAITGELFF | - | few | TRBJ2-2 | TRBV3-1
TGTGCCAGCAGTTCTTGGGCAGTCGGTGAAAAACTGTTTTTT | CASSSWAVGEKLFF | - | - | TRBJ1-4 | TRBV28
TGCAGTGCTAGTCCCATTGGGACAGGGGGAGCCTACGAGCAGTACTTC | CSASPIGTGGAYEQYF | TRBD1 | - | TRBJ2-7 | TRBV20-1
TGTGCCAGCAGCAAGCGACAGGACCCCTCCAAGGATACGCAGTATTTT | CASSKRQDPSKDTQYF | - | once | TRBJ2-3 | TRBV11-2
TGCAGCGCCCGGCTCGGGACAGGCTACAATGAGCAGTTCTTC | CSARLGTGYNEQFF | TRBD1 | many | TRBJ2-1 | TRBV29-1
TGTGCCAGCAGCGTAAAATCCCGCACAGATACGCAGTATTTT | CASSVKSRTDTQYF | - | few | TRBJ2-3 | TRBV9
TGCGCCAGCAGCCAAGGCGTAGGGACCTATGGCTACACCTTC | CASSQGVGTYGYTF | - | many | TRBJ1-2 | TRBV4-1
TGTGCCAGCAGCGTACTAGCGGGGGAGGATACGCAGTATTTT | CASSVLAGEDTQYF | TRBD2 | - | TRBJ2-3 | TRBV9
TGTGCCAGCAGCGCCCCGGGACAGGGCTACAATCAGCCCCAGCATTTT | CASSAPGQGYNQPQHF | TRBD1 | - | TRBJ1-5 | TRBV7-2
TGCAGTGCTAGAGGTGATTGGAACCCTACGAACACCGGGGAGCTGTTTTTT | CSARGDWNPTNTGELFF | - | - | TRBJ2-2 | TRBV20-1
TGTGCCAGCAGTTACTCACGCAGGGGAGAGACCCAGTACTTC | CASSYSRRGETQYF | - | - | TRBJ2-5 | TRBV6-2/TRBV6-3
TGTGCCAGCAGCGTTTTTTCAGATACGCAGTATTTT | CASSVFSDTQYF | - | few | TRBJ2-3 | TRBV9
TGCAGTGCTAGAGATCAGGGGGCAAGGGTCACTGAAGCTTTCTTT | CSARDQGARVTEAFF | TRBD1 | - | TRBJ1-1 | TRBV20-1
TGTGCCAGCAAGAGGACTAGCGGGGACAATGAGCAGTTCTTC | CASKRTSGDNEQFF | TRBD2 | - | TRBJ2-1 | TRBV2
TGTGCCAGCAGCTTACGTGGGGACACAGATACGCAGTATTTT | CASSLRGDTDTQYF | - | few | TRBJ2-3 | TRBV7-2
TGCAGCTTCCGGGGGGGCCGAGATACGCAGTATTTT | CSFRGGRDTQYF | TRBD2 | - | TRBJ2-3 | TRBV29-1